The present entry profiles one T cell receptor beta chain with its context. Looked up from germline, CDR1 is SEHNR and CDR2 is FQNEAQ (reference sequence). The V and J ends lost 1 base and 6 bases respectively, with 6 bases between them. This CDR3 contains 12 residues. This sample is drawn from a study of blood T cell repertoires in COVID-19. Study in general: Sites in the United States, Italy and Spain provided acute and convalescent COVID-19 samples. T cells, B-cell-depleted T cells, or PBMCs provided the cDNA or gDNA that served as material.

Original data processing: Amplification from reference gene primers served as the basis for estimated nucleated cell counts. Profiling relied on immunoSEQ multiplex PCR, and the TCRdb table lists in-frame clones only, not all of them. That table furnishes V, J and clone size, whereas the DNA furnished D and trimming. The sample yields nearly 100,000 clones, 65% to 85% seen once. The sequenced sample consisted of peripheral blood. This TCR came from a woman between 55 and 75 years old with acute or convalescent COVID-19. The gene calls are TRBV7-9 and TRBJ1-2; unclear D gene. Here the CDR3 reads CASSLVPDGYTF. The DNA of the CDR3 is TGTGCCAGCAGCTTAGTTCCGGATGGCTACACCTTC.